The T cell receptor beta chain described here comes from a study of PD-L1 blockade in urothelial cancer. About the research overall: Blood analysis was done at 3 weeks (second dose) and 6 weeks after treatment began.

This CDR3 has 15 residues. Germline V gene lookup returns CDR1 SQVTM and CDR2 ANQGSEA. V dropped 4 bases and J dropped 3; count of bases not matched to a gene: 9. The repertoire was sequenced with immunoSEQ multiplex PCR; TCRdb's copy has only in-frame clones and lacks some. The repertoire holds 80,000 to 130,000 clones, with over 80% as singletons. Source: PBMCs, taken around atezolizumab (anti-PD-L1) treatment. The TCR was taken from a woman over 75 with urothelial cancer. This chain uses TRBV29-1 with TRBJ2-7, with TRBD2 identical over 10 bases. The DNA for the CDR3 is TGCAGCGTTGTGTTGGCTAGCGGGAGACTCTACGAGCAGTACTTC. It specifies CSVVLASGRLYEQYF.